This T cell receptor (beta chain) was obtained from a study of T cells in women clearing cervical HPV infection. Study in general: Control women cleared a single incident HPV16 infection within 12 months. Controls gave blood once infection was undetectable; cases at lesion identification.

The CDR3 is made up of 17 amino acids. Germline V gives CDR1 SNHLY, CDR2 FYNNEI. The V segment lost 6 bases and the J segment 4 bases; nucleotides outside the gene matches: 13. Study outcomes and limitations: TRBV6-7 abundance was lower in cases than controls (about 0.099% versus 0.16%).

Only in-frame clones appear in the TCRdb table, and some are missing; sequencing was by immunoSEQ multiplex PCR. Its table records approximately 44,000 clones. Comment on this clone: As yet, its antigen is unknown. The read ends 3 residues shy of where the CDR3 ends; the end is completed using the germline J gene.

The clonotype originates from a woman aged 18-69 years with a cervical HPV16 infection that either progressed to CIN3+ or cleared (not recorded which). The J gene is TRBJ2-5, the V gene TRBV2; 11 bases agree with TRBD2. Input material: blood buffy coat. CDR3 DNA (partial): TGTGCCAGCAGGGTGTCCACACTAGCGGGGGTTTCAGAGACC. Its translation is CASRVSTLAGVSET. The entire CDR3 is CASRVSTLAGVSETQYF. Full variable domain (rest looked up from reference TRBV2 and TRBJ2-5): EPEVTQTPSHQVTQMGQEVILRCVPISNHLYFYWYRQILGQKVEFLVSFYNNEISEKSEIFDDQFSVERPDGSNFTLKIRSTKLEDSAMYFCASRVSTLAGVSETQYFGPGTRLLVL.